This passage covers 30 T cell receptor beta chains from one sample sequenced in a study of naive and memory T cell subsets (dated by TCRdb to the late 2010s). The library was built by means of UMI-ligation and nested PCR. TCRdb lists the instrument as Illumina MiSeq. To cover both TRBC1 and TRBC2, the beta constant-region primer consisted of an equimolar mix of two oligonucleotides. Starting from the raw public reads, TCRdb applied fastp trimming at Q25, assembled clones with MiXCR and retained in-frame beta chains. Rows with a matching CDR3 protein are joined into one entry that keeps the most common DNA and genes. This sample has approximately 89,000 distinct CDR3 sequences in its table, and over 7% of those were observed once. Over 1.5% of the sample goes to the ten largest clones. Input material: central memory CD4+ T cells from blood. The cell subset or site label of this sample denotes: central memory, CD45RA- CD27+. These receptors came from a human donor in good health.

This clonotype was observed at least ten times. The CDR3 bases are TGTGCCAGCAGCGTAGGGATAGGGAGAACCTACGAGCAGTACTTC. It encodes CASSVGIGRTYEQYF. The chain uses TRBV9 and TRBJ2-7; weak D call: TRBD2 (5 bases). The V end was cut by 0 bases, the J end by 2 bases, with 12 bases between. The CDR3 contains 15 residues. Germline CDR1 SGDLS, CDR2 YYNGEE. Full variable domain (missing parts from reference TRBV9 and TRBJ2-7): DSGVTQTPKHLITATGQRVTLRCSPRSGDLSVYWYQQSLDQGLQFLIQYYNGEERAKGNILERFSAQQFPDLHSELNLSSLELGDSALYFCASSVGIGRTYEQYFGPGTRLTVT.

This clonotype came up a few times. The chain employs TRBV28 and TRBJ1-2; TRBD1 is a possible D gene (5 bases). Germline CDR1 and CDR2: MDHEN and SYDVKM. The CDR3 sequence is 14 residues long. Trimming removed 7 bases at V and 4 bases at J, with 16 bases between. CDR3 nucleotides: TGTGCCAGCACCACTGGTCAGGGACGCTATGGCTACACCTTC. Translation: CASTTGQGRYGYTF.

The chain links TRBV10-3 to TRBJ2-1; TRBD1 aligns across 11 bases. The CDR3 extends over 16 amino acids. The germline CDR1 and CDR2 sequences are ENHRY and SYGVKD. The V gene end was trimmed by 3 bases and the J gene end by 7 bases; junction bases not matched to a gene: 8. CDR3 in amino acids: CAISDSPGTGGNEQFF. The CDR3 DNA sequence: TGTGCCATCAGTGACTCCCCCGGGACAGGGGGGAATGAGCAGTTCTTC.

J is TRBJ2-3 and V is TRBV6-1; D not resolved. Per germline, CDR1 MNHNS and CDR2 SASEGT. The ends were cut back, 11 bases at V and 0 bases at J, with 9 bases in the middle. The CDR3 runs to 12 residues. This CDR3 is CAGATSTDTQYF. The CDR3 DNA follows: TGTGCCGGCGCCACTAGCACAGATACGCAGTATTTT.

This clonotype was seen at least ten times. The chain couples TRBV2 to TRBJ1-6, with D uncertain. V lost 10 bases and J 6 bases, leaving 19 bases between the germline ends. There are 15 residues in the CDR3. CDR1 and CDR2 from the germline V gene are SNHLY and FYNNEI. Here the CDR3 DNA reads TGTGCCACCTGGCGAGGGCTTGTTCCTAATTCACCCCTCCACTTT. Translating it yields CATWRGLVPNSPLHF.

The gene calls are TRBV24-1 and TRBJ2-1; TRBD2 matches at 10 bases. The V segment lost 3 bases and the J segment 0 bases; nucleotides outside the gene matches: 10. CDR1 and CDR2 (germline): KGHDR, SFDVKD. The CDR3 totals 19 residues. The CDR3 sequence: CATSDTATSGPSSYNEQFF. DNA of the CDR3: TGTGCCACCAGTGATACCGCGACTAGCGGGCCCAGCTCCTACAATGAGCAGTTCTTC.

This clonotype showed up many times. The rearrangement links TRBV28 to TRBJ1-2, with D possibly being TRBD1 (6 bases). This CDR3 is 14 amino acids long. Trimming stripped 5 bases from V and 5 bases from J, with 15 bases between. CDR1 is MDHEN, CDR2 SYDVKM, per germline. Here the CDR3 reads CASSETGIGYGYTF. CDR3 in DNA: TGTGCCAGCAGTGAAACAGGGATCGGGTATGGCTACACCTTC.

CDR3: CASSLTRATYEQYF. The CDR3 region has the DNA TGTGCCAGCAGTTTAACCCGCGCAACCTACGAGCAGTACTTC. This chain uses TRBV12-3 or TRBV12-4 with TRBJ2-7, with D uncertain. V lost 2 bases, J lost 2 bases, and 10 bases lay in between. CDR3 length: 14 amino acids.

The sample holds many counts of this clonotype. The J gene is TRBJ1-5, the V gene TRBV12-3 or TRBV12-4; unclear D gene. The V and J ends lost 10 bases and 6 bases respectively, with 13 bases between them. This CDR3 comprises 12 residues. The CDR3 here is CAIGESGQPQHF. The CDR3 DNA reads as TGTGCCATTGGAGAATCGGGTCAGCCCCAGCATTTT.

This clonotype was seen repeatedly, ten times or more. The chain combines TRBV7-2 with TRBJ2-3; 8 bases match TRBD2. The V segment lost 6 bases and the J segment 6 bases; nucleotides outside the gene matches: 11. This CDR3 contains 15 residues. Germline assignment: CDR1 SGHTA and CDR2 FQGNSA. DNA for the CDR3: TGTGCCAGCAGGCAGGCCGGGAGGGGGTGGGATACGCAGTATTTT. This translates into CASRQAGRGWDTQYF.

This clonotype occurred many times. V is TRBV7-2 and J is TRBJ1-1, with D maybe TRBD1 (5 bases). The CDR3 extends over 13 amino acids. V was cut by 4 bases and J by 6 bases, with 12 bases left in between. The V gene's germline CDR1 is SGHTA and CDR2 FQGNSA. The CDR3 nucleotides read TGTGCCAGCAGCTCGGACACCATATCTGAAGCTTTCTTT. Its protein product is CASSSDTISEAFF.

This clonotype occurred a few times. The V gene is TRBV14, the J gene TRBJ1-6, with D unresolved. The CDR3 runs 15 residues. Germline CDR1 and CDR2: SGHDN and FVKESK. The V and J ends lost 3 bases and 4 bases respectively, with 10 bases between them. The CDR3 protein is CASSHGRTYNSPLHF. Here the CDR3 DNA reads TGTGCCAGCAGCCACGGACGCACGTATAATTCACCCCTCCACTTT.

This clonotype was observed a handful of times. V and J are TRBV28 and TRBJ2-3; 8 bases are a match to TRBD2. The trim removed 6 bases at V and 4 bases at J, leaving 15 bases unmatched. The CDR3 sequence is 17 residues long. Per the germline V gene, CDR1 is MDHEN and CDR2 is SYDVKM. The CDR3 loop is CASRPPSGTSGADTQYF. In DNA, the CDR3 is TGTGCCAGCAGACCCCCATCCGGGACTAGTGGGGCAGATACGCAGTATTTT.

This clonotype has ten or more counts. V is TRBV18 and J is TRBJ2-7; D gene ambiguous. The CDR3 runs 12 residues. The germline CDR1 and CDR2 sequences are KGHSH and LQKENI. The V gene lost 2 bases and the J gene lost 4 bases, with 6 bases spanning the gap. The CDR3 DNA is TGTGCCAGCTCACCAAAAATGTACGAGCAGTACTTC. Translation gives CASSPKMYEQYF.

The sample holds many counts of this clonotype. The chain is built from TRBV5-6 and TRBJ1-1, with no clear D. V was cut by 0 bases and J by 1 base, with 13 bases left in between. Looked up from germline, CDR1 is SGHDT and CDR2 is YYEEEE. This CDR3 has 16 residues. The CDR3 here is CASSLEVGFRNTEAFF. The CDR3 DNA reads TGTGCCAGCAGCTTGGAGGTAGGGTTCAGGAACACTGAAGCTTTCTTT.

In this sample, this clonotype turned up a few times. Here the CDR3 reads CASTGGGNQPQHF. Written as DNA, the CDR3 is TGTGCCAGCACGGGGGGGGGTAATCAGCCCCAGCATTTT. The chain links TRBV12-3 or TRBV12-4 to TRBJ1-5, with D possibly TRBD1 on 5 matching bases. This CDR3 contains 13 residues. The germline V and J ends were trimmed by 7 bases and 4 bases, with 11 bases remaining between them.

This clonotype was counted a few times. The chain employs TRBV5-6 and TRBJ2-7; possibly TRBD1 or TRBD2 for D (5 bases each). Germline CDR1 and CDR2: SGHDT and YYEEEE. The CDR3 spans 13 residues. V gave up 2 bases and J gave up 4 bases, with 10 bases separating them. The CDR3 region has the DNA TGTGCCAGCAGCTTAGGGGAGAATTACGAGCAGTACTTC. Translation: CASSLGENYEQYF.

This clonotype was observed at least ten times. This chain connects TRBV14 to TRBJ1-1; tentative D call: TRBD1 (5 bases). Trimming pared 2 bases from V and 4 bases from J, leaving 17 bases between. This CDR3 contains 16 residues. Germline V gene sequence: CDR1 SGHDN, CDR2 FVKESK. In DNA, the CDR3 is TGTGCCAGCAGCCAACCCGGGGCTGGGGTTGGCACTGAAGCTTTCTTT. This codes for CASSQPGAGVGTEAFF. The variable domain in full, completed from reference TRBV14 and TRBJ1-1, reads EAGVTQFPSHSVIEKGQTVTLRCDPISGHDNLYWYRRVMGKEIKFLLHFVKESKQDESGMPNNRFLAERTGGTYSTLKVQPAELEDSGVYFCASSQPGAGVGTEAFFGQGTRLTVV.

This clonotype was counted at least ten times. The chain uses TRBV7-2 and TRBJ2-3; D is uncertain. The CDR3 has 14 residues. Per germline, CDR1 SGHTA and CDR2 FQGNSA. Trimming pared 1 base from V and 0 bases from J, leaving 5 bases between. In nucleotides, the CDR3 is TGTGCCAGCAGCTTAGGTCCTAGCACAGATACGCAGTATTTT. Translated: CASSLGPSTDTQYF. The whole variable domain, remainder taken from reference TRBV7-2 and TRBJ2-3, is GAGVSQSPSNKVTEKGKDVELRCDPISGHTALYWYRQSLGQGLEFLIYFQGNSAPDKSGLPSDRFSAERTGGSVSTLTIQRTQQEDSAVYLCASSLGPSTDTQYFGPGTRLTVL.

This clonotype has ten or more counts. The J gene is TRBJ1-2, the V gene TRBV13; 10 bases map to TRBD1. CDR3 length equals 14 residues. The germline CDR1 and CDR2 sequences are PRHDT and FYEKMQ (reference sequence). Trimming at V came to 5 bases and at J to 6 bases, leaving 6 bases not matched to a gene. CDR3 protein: CASSKGTGDNGYTF. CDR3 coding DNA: TGTGCCAGCAGCAAAGGGACAGGGGATAATGGCTACACCTTC.

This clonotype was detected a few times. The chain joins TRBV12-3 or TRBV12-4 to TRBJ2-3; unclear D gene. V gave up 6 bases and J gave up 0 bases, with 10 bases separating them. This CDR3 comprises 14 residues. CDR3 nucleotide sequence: TGTGCCAGCAGGCCGGGCTTTAGCACAGATACGCAGTATTTT. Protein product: CASRPGFSTDTQYF.

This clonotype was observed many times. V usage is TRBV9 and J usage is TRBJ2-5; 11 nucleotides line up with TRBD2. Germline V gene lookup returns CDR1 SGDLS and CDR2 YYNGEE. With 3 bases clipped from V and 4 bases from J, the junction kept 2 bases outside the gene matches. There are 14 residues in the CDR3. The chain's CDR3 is CASSAGLAVETQYF. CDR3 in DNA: TGTGCCAGCAGCGCGGGACTAGCGGTAGAGACCCAGTACTTC.

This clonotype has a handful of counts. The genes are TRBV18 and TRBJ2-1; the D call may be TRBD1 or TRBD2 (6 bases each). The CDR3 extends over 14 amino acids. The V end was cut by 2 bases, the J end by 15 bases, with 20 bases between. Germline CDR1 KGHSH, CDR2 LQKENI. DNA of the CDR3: TGTGCCAGCTCACCAGAGACAGGCGGGACAAGCCGGTTCTTC. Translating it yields CASSPETGGTSRFF.

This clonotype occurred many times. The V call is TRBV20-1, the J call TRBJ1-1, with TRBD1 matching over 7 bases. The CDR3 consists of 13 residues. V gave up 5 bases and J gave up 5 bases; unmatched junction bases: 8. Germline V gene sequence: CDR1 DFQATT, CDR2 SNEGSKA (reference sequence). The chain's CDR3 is CSAGQGGRTEAFF. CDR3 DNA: TGCAGTGCTGGGCAGGGGGGGAGGACTGAAGCTTTCTTT.

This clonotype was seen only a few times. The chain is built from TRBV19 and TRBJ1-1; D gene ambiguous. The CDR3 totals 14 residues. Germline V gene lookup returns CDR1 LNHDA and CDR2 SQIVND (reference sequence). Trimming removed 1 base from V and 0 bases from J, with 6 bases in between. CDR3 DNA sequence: TGTGCCAGTAGTATAGGACACCTGAACACTGAAGCTTTCTTT. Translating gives CASSIGHLNTEAFF.

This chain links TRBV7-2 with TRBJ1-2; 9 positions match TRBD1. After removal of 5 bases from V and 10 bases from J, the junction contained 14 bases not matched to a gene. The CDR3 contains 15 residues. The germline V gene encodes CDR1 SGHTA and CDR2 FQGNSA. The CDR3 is CASSPTPGQGPSYTF. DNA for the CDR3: TGTGCCAGCAGCCCTACTCCGGGACAGGGACCCTCCTACACCTTC.

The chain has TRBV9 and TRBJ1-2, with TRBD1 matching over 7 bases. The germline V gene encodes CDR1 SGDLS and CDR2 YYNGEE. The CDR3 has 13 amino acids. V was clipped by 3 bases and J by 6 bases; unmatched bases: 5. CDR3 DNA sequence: TGTGCCAGCAGCGCCTGGACAGGTGATGGCTACACCTTC. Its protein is CASSAWTGDGYTF.

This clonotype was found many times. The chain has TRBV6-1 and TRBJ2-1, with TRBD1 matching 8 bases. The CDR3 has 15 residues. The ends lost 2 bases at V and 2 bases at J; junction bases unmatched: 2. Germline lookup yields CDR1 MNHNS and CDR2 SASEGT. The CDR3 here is CASSEKQGAYNEQFF. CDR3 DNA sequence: TGTGCCAGCAGTGAAAAACAGGGGGCCTACAATGAGCAGTTCTTC.

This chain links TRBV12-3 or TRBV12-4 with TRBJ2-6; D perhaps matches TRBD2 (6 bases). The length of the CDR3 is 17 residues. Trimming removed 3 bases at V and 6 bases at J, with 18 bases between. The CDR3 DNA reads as TGTGCCAGCAGTTTGGCGGGACCCACGGCCGAGGCCAACGTCCTGACTTTC. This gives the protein CASSLAGPTAEANVLTF.

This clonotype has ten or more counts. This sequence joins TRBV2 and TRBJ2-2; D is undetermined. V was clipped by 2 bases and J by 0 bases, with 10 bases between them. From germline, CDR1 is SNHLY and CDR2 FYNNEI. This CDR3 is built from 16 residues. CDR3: CASSELGFANTGELFF. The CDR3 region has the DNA TGTGCCAGCAGTGAATTGGGGTTCGCGAACACCGGGGAGCTGTTTTTT. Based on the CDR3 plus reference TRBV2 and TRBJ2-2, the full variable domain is EPEVTQTPSHQVTQMGQEVILRCVPISNHLYFYWYRQILGQKVEFLVSFYNNEISEKSEIFDDQFSVERPDGSNFTLKIRSTKLEDSAMYFCASSELGFANTGELFFGEGSRLTVL.